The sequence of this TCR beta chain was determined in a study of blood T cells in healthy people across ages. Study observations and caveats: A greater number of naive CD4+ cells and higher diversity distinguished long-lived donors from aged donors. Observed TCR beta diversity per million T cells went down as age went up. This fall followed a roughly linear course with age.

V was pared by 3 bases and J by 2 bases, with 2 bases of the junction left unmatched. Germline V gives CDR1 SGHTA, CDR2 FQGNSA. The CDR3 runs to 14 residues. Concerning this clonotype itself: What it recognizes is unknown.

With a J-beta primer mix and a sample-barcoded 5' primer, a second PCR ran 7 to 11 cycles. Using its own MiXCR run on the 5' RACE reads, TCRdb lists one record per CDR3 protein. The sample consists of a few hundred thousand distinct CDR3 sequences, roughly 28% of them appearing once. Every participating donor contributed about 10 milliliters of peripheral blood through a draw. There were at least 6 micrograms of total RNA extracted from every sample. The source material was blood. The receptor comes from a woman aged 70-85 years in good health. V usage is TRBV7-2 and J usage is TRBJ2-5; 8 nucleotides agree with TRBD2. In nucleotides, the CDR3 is TGTGCCAGCAGCTTCACTAGCGGTCAAGAGACCCAGTACTTC. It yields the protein CASSFTSGQETQYF.